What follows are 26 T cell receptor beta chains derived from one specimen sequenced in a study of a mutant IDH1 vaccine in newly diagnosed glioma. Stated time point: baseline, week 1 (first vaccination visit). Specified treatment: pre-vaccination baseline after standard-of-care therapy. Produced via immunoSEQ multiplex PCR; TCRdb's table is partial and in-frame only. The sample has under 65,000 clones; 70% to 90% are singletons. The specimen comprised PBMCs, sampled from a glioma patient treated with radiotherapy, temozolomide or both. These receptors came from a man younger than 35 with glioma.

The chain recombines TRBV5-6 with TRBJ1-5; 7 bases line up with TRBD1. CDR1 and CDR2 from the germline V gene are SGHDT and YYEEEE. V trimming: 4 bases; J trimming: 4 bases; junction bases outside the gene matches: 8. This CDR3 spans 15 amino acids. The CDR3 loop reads CASSLTGTANQPQHF. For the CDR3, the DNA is TGTGCCAGCAGCCTTACCGGGACAGCAAATCAGCCCCAGCATTTT.

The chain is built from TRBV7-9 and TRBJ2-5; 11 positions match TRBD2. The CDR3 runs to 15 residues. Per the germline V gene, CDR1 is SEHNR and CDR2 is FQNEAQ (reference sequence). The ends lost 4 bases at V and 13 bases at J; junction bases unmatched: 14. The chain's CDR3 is CASSYLTSGTPGAYF. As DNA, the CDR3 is TGTGCCAGCAGCTATCTGACTAGCGGGACCCCGGGCGCGTACTTC.

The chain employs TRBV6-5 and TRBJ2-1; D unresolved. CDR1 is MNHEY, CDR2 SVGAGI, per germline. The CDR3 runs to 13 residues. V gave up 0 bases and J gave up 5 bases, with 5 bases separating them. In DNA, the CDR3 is TGTGCCAGCAGTTACTCGCAGAACAATGAGCAGTTCTTC. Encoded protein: CASSYSQNNEQFF.

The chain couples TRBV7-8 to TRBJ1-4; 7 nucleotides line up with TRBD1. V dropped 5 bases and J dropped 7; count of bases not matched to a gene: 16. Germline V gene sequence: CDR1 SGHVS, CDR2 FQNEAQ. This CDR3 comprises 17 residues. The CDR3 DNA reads TGTGCCAGCAGCCCCGATGAAGGGGGCTTTTTCGGTGAAAAACTGTTTTTT. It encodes CASSPDEGGFFGEKLFF.

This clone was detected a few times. CDR3 coding DNA: TGCAGCGTTTATCAGTGGGGGGGTGAATCAGATACGCAGTATTTT. Translation: CSVYQWGGESDTQYF. J is TRBJ2-3 and V is TRBV29-1; 7 bases are shared with TRBD2. This CDR3 has 15 residues. With 5 bases clipped from V and 4 bases from J, the junction kept 12 bases outside the gene matches. Germline V lookup: CDR1 SQVTM, CDR2 ANQGSEA.

The CDR3 DNA is TGTGCCAGCAGTCCCGGGGTACCTCTCCAGTACTTC. It specifies CASSPGVPLQYF. V gene TRBV6-5 combines with J gene TRBJ2-7, with a possible D match to TRBD2 (5 bases). CDR3 length equals 12 residues. V lost 5 bases to trimming and J lost 10 bases, with 15 bases between them. Germline values: CDR1 MNHEY, CDR2 SVGAGI.

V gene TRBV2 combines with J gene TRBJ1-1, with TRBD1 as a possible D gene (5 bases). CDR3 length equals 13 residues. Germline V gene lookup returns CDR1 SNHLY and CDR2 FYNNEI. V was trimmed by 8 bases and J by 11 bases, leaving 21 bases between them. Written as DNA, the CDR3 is TGTGCCAGCCGCGTAACCGTACAGGCCATTGCTTTCTTT. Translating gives CASRVTVQAIAFF.

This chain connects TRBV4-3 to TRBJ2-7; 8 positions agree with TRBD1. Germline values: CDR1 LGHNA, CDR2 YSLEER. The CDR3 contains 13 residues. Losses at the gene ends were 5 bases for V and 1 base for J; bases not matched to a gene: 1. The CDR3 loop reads CASSWDRSYEQYF. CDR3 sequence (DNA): TGCGCCAGCAGCTGGGACAGGTCCTACGAGCAGTACTTC.

CDR3 in amino acids: CASSPWEYTEAFF. As DNA, the CDR3 is TGCGCCAGCAGCCCTTGGGAGTACACTGAAGCTTTCTTT. V gene TRBV5-1 combines with J gene TRBJ1-1; D is undetermined. The CDR3 is 13 residues long. The germline CDR1 and CDR2 sequences are SGHRS and YFSETQ. V lost 4 bases and J 3 bases, leaving 10 bases between the germline ends.

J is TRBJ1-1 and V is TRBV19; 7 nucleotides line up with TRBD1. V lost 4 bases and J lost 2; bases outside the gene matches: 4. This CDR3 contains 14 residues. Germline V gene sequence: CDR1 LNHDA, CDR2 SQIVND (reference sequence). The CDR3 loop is CASSTGGPNTEAFF. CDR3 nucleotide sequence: TGTGCCAGTAGTACAGGGGGTCCCAACACTGAAGCTTTCTTT.

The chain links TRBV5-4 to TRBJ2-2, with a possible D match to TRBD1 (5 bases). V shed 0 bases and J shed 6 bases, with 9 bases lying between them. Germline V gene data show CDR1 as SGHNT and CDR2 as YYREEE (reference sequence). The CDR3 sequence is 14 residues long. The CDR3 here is CASSLEGVAGELFF. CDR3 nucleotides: TGTGCCAGCAGCTTGGAAGGGGTGGCCGGGGAGCTGTTTTTT.

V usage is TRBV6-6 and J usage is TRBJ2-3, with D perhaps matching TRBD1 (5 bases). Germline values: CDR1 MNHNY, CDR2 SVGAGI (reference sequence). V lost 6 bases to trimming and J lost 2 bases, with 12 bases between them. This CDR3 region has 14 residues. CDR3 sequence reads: CASRGRPSTDTQYF. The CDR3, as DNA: TGTGCCAGCAGGGGGCGACCATCCACAGATACGCAGTATTTT.

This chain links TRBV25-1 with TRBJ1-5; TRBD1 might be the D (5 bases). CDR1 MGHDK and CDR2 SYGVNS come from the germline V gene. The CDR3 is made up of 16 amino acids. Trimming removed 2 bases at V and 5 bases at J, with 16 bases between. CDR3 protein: CASSEGAEGRDQPQHF. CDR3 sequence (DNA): TGTGCCAGCAGTGAAGGGGCTGAGGGTCGGGATCAGCCCCAGCATTTT.

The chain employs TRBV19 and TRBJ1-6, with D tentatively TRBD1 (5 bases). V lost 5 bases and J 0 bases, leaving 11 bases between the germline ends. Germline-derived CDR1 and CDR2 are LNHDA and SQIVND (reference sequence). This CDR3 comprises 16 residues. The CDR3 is CASSPKDNSYNSPLHF. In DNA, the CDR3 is TGTGCCAGTAGTCCGAAGGACAACTCCTATAATTCACCCCTCCACTTT.

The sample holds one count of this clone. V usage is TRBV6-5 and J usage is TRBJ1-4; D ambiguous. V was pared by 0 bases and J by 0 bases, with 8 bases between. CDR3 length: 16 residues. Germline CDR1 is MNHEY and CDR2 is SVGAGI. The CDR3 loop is CASSYSSQATNEKLFF. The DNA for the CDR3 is TGTGCCAGCAGTTACTCTTCACAAGCAACTAATGAAAAACTGTTTTTT.

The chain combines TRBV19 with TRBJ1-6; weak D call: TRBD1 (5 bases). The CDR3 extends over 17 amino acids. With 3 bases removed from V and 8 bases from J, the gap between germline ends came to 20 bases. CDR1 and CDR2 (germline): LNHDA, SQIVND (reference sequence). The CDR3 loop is CASSISGWQGPDSPLHF. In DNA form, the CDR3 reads TGTGCCAGTAGTATCAGTGGCTGGCAGGGTCCCGATTCACCCCTCCACTTT.

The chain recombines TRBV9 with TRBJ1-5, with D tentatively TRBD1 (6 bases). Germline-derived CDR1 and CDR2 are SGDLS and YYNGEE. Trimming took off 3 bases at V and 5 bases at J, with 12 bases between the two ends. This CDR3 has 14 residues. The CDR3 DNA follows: TGTGCCAGCAGCGCACAGGGTGAGGATCAGCCCCAGCATTTT. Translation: CASSAQGEDQPQHF.

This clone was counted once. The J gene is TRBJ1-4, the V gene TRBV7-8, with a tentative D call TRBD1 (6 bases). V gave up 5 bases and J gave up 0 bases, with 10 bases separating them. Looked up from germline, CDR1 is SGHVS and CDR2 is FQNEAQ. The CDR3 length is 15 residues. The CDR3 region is CASSHRTATNEKLFF. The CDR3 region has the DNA TGTGCCAGCAGCCACCGGACAGCAACTAATGAAAAACTGTTTTTT.

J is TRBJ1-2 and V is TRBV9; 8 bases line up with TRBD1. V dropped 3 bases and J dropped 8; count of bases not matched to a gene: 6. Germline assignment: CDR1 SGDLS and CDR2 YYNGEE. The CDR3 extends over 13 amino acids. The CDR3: CASSATGVGGYTF. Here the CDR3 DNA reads TGTGCCAGCAGCGCGACAGGGGTGGGAGGCTACACCTTC.

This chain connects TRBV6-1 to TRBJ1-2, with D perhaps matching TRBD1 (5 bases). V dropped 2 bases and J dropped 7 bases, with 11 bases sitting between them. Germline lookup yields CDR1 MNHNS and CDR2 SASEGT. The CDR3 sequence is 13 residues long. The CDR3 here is CASSELGGSGYTF. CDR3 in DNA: TGTGCCAGCAGTGAACTTGGGGGAAGTGGCTACACCTTC.

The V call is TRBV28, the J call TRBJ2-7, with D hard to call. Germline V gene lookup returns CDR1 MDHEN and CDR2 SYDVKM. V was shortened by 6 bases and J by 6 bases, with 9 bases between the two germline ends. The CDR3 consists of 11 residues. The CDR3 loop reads CASRSLREQYF. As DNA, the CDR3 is TGTGCCAGCAGATCCCTACGCGAGCAGTACTTC. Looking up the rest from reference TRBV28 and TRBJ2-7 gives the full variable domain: DVKVTQSSRYLVKRTGEKVFLECVQDMDHENMFWYRQDPGLGLRLIYFSYDVKMKEKGDIPEGYSVSREKKERFSLILESASTNQTSMYLCASRSLREQYFGPGTRLTVT.

The CDR3 protein is CSADSTSSYNEQFF. The DNA for the CDR3 is TGCAGCGCCGATTCGACAAGCTCCTACAATGAGCAGTTCTTC. The rearrangement links TRBV29-1 to TRBJ2-1; D is unresolved. This CDR3 region has 14 residues. The germline V gene has CDR1 SQVTM and CDR2 ANQGSEA. V lost 7 bases and J 0 bases, leaving 13 bases between the germline ends.

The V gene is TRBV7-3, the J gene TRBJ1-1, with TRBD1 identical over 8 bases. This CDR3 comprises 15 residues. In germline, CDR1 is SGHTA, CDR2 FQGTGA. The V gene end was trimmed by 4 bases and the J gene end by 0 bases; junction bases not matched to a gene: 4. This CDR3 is CASSYTGGVNTEAFF. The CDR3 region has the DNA TGTGCCAGCAGCTATACAGGGGGGGTGAACACTGAAGCTTTCTTT. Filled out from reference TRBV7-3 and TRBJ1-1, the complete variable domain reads GAGVSQTPSNKVTEKGKYVELRCDPISGHTALYWYRQSLGQGPEFLIYFQGTGAADDSGLPNDRFFAVRPEGSVSTLKIQRTERGDSAVYLCASSYTGGVNTEAFFGQGTRLTVV.

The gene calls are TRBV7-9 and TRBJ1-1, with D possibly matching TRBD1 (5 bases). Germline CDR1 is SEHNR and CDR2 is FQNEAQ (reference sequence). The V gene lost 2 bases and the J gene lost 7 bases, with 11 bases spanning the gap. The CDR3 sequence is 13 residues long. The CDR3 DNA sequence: TGTGCCAGCAGCTTAACAGGTTTGAGTGAAGCTTTCTTT. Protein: CASSLTGLSEAFF.

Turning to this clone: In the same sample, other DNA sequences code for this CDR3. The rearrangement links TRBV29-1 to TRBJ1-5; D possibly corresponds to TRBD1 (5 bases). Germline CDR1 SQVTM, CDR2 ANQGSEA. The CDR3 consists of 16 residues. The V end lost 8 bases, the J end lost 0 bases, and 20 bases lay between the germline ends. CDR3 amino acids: CSPRGRTRYSNQPQHF. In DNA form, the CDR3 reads TGCAGCCCCCGGGGAAGGACACGCTATAGCAATCAGCCCCAGCATTTT.

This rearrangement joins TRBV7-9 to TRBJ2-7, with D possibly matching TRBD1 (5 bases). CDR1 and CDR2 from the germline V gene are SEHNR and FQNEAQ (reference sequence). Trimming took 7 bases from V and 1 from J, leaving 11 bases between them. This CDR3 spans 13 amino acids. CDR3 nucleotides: TGTGCCAGCATCAAAGGGGCATCCTACGAGCAGTACTTC. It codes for CASIKGASYEQYF.